This TCR beta chain was recorded in a study of cytomegalovirus exposure and HLA in healthy donors. Overall study results and limits: Looking again later, the authors saw that most CMV-associated TCR beta chains seemed HLA-restricted.

Primers for the PCR totalled 60 Vbeta and 13 Jbeta. Clones were read by immunoSEQ multiplex PCR, and TCRdb kept only the in-frame ones, dropping some. The data contain about 110,000 clones, over 65% of them singletons. Comments on this clone: Its cognate antigen is unknown.

The sequencing input was PBMCs. This clonotype was obtained from a female donor in good health and CMV-seropositive.

CDR3 DNA sequence: TGTGCCAGCAGCCGCCAGGAAAACACCATATATTTT. Protein product: CASSRQENTIYF. The genes are TRBV7-8 and TRBJ1-3; no clear D. This CDR3 is built from 12 residues. Germline lookup yields CDR1 SGHVS and CDR2 FQNEAQ. V dropped 5 bases and J dropped 6 bases, with 8 bases sitting between them.